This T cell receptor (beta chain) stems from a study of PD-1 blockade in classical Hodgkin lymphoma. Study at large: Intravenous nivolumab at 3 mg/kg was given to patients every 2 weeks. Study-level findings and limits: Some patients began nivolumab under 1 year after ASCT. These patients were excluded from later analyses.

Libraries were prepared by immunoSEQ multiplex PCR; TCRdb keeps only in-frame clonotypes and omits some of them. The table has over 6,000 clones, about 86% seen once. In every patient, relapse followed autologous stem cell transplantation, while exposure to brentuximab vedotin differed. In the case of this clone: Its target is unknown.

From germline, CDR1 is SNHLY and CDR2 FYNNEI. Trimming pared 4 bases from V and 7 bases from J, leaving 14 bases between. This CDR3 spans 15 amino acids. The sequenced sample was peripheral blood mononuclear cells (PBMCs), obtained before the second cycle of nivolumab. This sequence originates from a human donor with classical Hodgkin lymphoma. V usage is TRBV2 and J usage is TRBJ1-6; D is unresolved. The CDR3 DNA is TGTGCCAGCAGTGTCTGGGCTAGGCAGAATTCACCCCTCCACTTT. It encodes CASSVWARQNSPLHF. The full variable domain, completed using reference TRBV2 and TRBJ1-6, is EPEVTQTPSHQVTQMGQEVILRCVPISNHLYFYWYRQILGQKVEFLVSFYNNEISEKSEIFDDQFSVERPDGSNFTLKIRSTKLEDSAMYFCASSVWARQNSPLHFGNGTRLTVT.